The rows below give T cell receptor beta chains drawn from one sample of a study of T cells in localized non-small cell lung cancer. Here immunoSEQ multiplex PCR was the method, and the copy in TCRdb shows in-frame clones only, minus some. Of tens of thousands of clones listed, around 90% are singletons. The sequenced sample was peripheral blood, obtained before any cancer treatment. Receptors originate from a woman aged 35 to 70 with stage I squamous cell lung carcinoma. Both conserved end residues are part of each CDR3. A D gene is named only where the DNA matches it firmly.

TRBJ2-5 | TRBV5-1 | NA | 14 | TGCGCCAGCAGCTTGTTTGGGGGGCGAGAGACCCAGTACTTC | CASSLFGGRETQYF
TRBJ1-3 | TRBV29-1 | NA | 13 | TGCAGCGTTGATGACCAGGCGGGAAACACCATATATTTT | CSVDDQAGNTIYF
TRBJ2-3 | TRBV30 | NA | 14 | TGTGCCTGGAGCGTAACGTCGAGCACAGATACGCAGTATTTT | CAWSVTSSTDTQYF
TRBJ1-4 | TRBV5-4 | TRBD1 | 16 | TGTGCCAGCAGCTTGGGTCCGGGACAGGGAGGGGAAAAACTGTTTTTT | CASSLGPGQGGEKLFF
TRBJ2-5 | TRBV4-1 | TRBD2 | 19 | TGCGCCAGCAGCCACCCAGGGGAAACTAGCGGGGGGTACCAAGAGACCCAGTACTTC | CASSHPGETSGGYQETQYF
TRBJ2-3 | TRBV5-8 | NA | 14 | TGTGCCAGCAGCTTTGGGGGGAGTCCAGATACGCAGTATTTT | CASSFGGSPDTQYF
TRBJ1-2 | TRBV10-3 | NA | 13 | TGTGCCATAAACAAACAGGGAGACTATGGCTACACCTTC | CAINKQGDYGYTF
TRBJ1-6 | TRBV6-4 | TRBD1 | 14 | TGTGCCAGCAGTGATCGGACAGGGAATTCACCCCTCCACTTT | CASSDRTGNSPLHF
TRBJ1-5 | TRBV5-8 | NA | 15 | TGTGCCAGCAGCTTGGGGACAGTTAGCAATCAGCCCCAGCATTTT | CASSLGTVSNQPQHF
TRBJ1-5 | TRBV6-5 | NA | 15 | TGTGCCAGCAGAAGGGACAAGCGTAGCAATCAGCCCCAGCATTTT | CASRRDKRSNQPQHF